Following are 7 T cell receptor beta chains from one sample sequenced in a study of regulatory T cells in long-lasting Graves disease. Indicated time point: newly diagnosed GD, antithyroid drugs for less than 3 months. There was RNA extracted from PBMCs, and the TCR library was made from it. Arm-PCR of CDR3 regions and iRepertoire HTBI primers were used to build TCR beta libraries. TCRdb passed the multiplex PCR reads through MiXCR, listing each CDR3 protein once. The table lists 350,000 to 400,000 distinct CDR3 sequences, around a sixth of them singletons. Specimen: peripheral blood mononuclear cells (PBMCs), collected at new diagnosis, from a patient treated with antithyroid drugs. These receptors all stem from a female donor with Graves disease.

This clonotype appeared a few times. The chain has TRBV19 and TRBJ2-2; D could derive from TRBD1 or TRBD2 (5 bases each). Trimming left V 10 bases short and J 6 bases short, with 12 bases between. Germline values: CDR1 LNHDA, CDR2 SQIVND (reference sequence). This CDR3 spans 12 amino acids. The CDR3 DNA follows: TGTGCCACCTCCGGGGACCCCGGGGAGCTGTTTTTT. Translation: CATSGDPGELFF.

This clonotype came up many times. The rearrangement links TRBV28 to TRBJ2-7; D is ambiguous. The CDR3 covers 11 residues. CDR1 is MDHEN and CDR2 is SYDVKM in the germline V gene. V shed 4 bases and J shed 6 bases, with 7 bases lying between them. The CDR3 sequence: CASSYSGEQYF. The CDR3 nucleotides are TGTGCCAGCAGTTACTCCGGCGAGCAGTACTTC.

This clonotype came up many times. CDR3: CSASQDRVLRNQPQHF. As DNA, the CDR3 is TGCAGTGCTAGTCAGGACAGGGTTTTGCGCAATCAGCCCCAGCATTTT. J is TRBJ1-5 and V is TRBV20-1; TRBD1 aligns across 8 bases. Germline CDR1 and CDR2: DFQATT and SNEGSKA (reference sequence). The CDR3 sequence is 16 residues long. V lost 3 bases, J lost 2 bases, and 9 bases stayed unmatched.

This clonotype occurred many times. The chain has TRBV28 and TRBJ2-7; 7 nucleotides line up with TRBD1. CDR1 and CDR2 from the germline V gene are MDHEN and SYDVKM. V lost 6 bases to trimming and J lost 3 bases; unmatched junction nucleotides: 11. CDR3 length: 15 residues. Here the CDR3 reads CASSVAAQGVYEQYF. The CDR3 DNA is TGTGCCAGCAGCGTCGCCGCCCAGGGGGTCTACGAGCAGTACTTC. Combining the CDR3 with reference TRBV28 and TRBJ2-7 gives the whole variable domain DVKVTQSSRYLVKRTGEKVFLECVQDMDHENMFWYRQDPGLGLRLIYFSYDVKMKEKGDIPEGYSVSREKKERFSLILESASTNQTSMYLCASSVAAQGVYEQYFGPGTRLTVT.

This clonotype appeared many times. The V call is TRBV28, the J call TRBJ2-3; 11 bases match TRBD2. Germline CDR1 is MDHEN and CDR2 is SYDVKM. CDR3 length: 19 residues. The V segment lost 3 bases and the J segment 4 bases; nucleotides outside the gene matches: 15. CDR3: CASSFLIATSGSEADTQYF. In DNA, the CDR3 is TGTGCCAGCAGTTTTCTAATCGCCACTAGCGGGAGTGAGGCAGATACGCAGTATTTT.

This clonotype was picked up many times. The junction differs from germline at one of its ends, possibly a read error. The V and J genes are TRBV5-1 and TRBJ1-2; D gene unclear. This CDR3 contains 14 residues. Germline CDR1 reads SGHRS; CDR2 reads YFSETQ. CDR3 loop: CASTSDLHSGGYTF. For the CDR3, the DNA is TGTGCCAGCACCTCGGACCTTCATTCTGGAGGCTACACCTTC.

This clonotype was detected ten times or more. The chain has TRBV28 and TRBJ1-2; TRBD1 agrees at 9 bases. The V and J ends lost 6 bases and 5 bases, in that order; junction bases with no gene match: 7. Germline values: CDR1 MDHEN, CDR2 SYDVKM. The CDR3 runs to 14 residues. The CDR3 sequence: CASRGWDRAYGYTF. Written as DNA, the CDR3 is TGTGCCAGCAGGGGTTGGGACAGGGCGTATGGCTACACCTTC.